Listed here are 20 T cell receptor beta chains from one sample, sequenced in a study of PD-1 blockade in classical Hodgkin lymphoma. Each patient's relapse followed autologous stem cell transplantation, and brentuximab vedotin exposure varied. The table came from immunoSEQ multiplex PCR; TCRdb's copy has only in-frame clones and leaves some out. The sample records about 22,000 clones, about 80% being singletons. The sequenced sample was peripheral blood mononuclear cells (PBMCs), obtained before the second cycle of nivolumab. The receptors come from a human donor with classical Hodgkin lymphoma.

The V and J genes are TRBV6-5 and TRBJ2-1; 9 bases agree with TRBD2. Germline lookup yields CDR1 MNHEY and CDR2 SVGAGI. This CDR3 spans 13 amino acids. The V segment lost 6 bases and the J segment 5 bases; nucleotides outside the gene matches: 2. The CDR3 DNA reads TGTGCCAGCAGGTCTAGCGGGAACAATGAGCAGTTCTTC. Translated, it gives CASRSSGNNEQFF.

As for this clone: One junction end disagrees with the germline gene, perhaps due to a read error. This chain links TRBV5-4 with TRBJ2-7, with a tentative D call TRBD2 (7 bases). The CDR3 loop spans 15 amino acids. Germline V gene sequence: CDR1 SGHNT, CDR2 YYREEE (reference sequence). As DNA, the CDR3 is TGCGCCAGCAGCCAAGAACGGGGGGCCCGCTACGAGCAGTACTTC. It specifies CASSQERGARYEQYF.

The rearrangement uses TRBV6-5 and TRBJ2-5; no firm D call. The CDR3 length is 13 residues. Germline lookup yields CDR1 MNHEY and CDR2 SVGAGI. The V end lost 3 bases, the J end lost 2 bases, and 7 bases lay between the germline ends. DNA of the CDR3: TGTGCCAGCAGTTATGTACAGCAAGAGACCCAGTACTTC. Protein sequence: CASSYVQQETQYF.

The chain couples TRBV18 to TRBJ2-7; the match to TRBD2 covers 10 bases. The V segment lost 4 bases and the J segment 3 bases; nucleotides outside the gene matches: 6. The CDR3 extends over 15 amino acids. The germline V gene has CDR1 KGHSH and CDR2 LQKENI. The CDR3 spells CASSLGLAEDYEQYF. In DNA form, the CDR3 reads TGTGCCAGCTCACTTGGACTAGCGGAGGACTACGAGCAGTACTTC.

The CDR3 nucleotides read TGTGCCAGCAGGCGTCCGGACAGGGAGACAGATACGCAGTATTTT. This translates into CASRRPDRETDTQYF. V is TRBV28 and J is TRBJ2-3, with TRBD1 identical over 8 bases. V was clipped by 6 bases and J by 3 bases; unmatched bases: 8. Germline V lookup: CDR1 MDHEN, CDR2 SYDVKM. The CDR3 sequence is 15 residues long. Supplemented by reference TRBV28 and TRBJ2-3, the full variable domain reads DVKVTQSSRYLVKRTGEKVFLECVQDMDHENMFWYRQDPGLGLRLIYFSYDVKMKEKGDIPEGYSVSREKKERFSLILESASTNQTSMYLCASRRPDRETDTQYFGPGTRLTVL.

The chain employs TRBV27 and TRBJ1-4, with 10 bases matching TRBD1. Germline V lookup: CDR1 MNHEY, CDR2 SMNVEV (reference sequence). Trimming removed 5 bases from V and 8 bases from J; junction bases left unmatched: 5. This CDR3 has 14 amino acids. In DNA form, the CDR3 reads TGTGCCAGCAGTCCGGGACAGGGGAGGGAAAAACTGTTTTTT. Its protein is CASSPGQGREKLFF.

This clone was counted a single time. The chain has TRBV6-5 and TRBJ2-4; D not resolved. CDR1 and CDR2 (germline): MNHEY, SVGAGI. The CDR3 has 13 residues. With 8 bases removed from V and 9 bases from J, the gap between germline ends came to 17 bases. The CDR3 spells CASSLIKYGIQYF. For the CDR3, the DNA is TGTGCCAGCTCCCTCATCAAGTACGGCATTCAGTACTTC.

The CDR3 DNA reads TGTGCCAGCAGGATTGGCTCTGGGGCCAACGTCCTGACTTTC. This sequence encodes CASRIGSGANVLTF. The J gene is TRBJ2-6, the V gene TRBV6-5; no definite D call. There are 14 residues in the CDR3. Trimming cost V 6 bases and J 0 bases, with 6 bases left between them. The V gene's germline CDR1 is MNHEY and CDR2 SVGAGI.

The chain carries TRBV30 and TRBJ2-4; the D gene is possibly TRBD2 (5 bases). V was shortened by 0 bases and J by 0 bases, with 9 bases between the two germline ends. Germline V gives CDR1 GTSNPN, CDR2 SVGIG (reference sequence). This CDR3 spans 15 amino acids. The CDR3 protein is CAWSVGGLAKNIQYF. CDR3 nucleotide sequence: TGTGCCTGGAGTGTCGGCGGACTAGCCAAAAACATTCAGTACTTC.

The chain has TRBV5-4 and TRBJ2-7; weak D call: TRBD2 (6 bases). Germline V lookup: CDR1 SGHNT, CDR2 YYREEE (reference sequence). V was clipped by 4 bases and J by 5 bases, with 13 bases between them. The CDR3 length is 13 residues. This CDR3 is CASSPGTADEQYF. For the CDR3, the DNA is TGTGCCAGCAGCCCCGGGACTGCGGACGAGCAGTACTTC.

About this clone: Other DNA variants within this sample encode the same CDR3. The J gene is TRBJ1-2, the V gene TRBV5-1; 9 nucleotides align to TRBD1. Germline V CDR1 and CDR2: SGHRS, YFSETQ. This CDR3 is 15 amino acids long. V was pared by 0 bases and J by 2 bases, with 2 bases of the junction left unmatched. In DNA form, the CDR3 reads TGCGCCAGCAGCTTGGCCGGGACAGGGAACTATGGCTACACCTTC. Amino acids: CASSLAGTGNYGYTF.

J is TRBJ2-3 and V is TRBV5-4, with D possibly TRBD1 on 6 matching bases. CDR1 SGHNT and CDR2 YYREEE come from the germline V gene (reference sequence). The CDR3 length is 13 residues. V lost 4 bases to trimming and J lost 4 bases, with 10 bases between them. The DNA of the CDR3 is TGTGCCAGCAGCGCCAAGGGGGCAGATACGCAGTATTTT. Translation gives CASSAKGADTQYF.

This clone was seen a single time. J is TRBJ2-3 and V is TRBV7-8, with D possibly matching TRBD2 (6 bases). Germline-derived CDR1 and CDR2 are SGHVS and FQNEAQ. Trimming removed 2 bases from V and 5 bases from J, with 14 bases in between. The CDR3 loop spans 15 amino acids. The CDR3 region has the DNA TGTGCCAGCAGCTTATTACTAGCTGGGCGAGATACGCAGTATTTT. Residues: CASSLLLAGRDTQYF. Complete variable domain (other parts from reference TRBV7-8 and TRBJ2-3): GAGVSQSPRYKVAKRGQDVALRCDPISGHVSLFWYQQALGQGPEFLTYFQNEAQLDKSGLPSDRFFAERPEGSVSTLKIQRTQQEDSAVYLCASSLLLAGRDTQYFGPGTRLTVL.

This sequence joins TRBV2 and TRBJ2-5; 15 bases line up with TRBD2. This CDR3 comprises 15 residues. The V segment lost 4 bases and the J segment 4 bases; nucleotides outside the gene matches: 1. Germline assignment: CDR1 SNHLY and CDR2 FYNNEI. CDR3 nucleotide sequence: TGTGCCAGCAGTGGGGGACTAGCGGGAGGAGAGACCCAGTACTTC. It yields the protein CASSGGLAGGETQYF.

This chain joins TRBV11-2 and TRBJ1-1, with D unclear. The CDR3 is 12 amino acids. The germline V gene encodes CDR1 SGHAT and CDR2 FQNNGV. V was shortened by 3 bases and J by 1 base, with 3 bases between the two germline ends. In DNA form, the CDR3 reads TGTGCCAGCAGCTTGAGGAACACTGAAGCTTTCTTT. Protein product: CASSLRNTEAFF.

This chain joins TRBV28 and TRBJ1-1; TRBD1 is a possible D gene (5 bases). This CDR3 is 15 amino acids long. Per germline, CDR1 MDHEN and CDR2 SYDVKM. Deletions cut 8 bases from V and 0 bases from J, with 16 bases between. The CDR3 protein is CASGPRTTMNTEAFF. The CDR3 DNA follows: TGTGCCAGCGGCCCGAGGACAACTATGAACACTGAAGCTTTCTTT.

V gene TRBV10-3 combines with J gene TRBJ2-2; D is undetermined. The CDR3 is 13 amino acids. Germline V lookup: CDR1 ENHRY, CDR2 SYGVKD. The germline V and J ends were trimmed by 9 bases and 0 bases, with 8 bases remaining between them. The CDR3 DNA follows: TGTGCCATTGGGCAAACGAACACCGGGGAGCTGTTTTTT. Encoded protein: CAIGQTNTGELFF.

CDR3 residues: CASTLPFNTGGETQYF. The DNA of the CDR3 is TGCGCCAGCACCTTACCTTTTAATACAGGTGGGGAGACCCAGTACTTC. The chain links TRBV5-1 to TRBJ2-5, with D maybe TRBD1 (5 bases). CDR1 is SGHRS and CDR2 is YFSETQ in the germline V gene. Trimming left V 6 bases short and J 5 bases short, with 23 bases between. The CDR3 sequence is 16 residues long. Variable domain in full (rest from reference TRBV5-1 and TRBJ2-5): KAGVTQTPRYLIKTRGQQVTLSCSPISGHRSVSWYQQTPGQGLQFLFEYFSETQRNKGNFPGRFSGRQFSNSRSEMNVSTLELGDSALYLCASTLPFNTGGETQYFGPGTRLLVL.

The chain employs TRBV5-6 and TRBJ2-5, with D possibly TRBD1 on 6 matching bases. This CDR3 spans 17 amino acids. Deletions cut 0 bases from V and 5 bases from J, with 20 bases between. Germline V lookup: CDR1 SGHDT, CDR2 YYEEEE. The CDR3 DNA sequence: TGTGCCAGCAGCTTGGCTTCGGGTACAGGGCTCCGGGAGACCCAGTACTTC. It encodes CASSLASGTGLRETQYF.

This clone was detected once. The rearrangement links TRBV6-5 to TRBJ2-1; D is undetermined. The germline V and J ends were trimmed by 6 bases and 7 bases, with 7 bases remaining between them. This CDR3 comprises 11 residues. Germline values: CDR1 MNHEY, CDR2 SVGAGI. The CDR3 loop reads CASSYGNEQFF. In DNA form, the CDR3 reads TGTGCCAGCAGCTATGGTAATGAGCAGTTCTTC.